The 30 T cell receptor beta chains below come from one sample, sequenced in a study of blood T cell repertoires in COVID-19. Profiled with immunoSEQ multiplex PCR; TCRdb holds only in-frame clones, not every one. The data contain about 34,000 clones, around 73% of them singletons. Sequencing input: peripheral blood. The receptor source for this set is a woman aged 60-70 years with acute or convalescent COVID-19.

The V call is TRBV7-9, the J call TRBJ2-7; 8 nucleotides line up with TRBD1. CDR3 length: 13 residues. The germline V gene has CDR1 SEHNR and CDR2 FQNEAQ (reference sequence). J was trimmed by 4 bases and V by 5 bases; bases with no gene match: 4. The CDR3 loop is CASSRQGTYEQYF. The CDR3 bases are TGTGCCAGCAGCCGACAGGGGACATACGAGCAGTACTTC.

This clone was observed a few times. The V and J genes are TRBV18 and TRBJ2-7; 8 nucleotides align to TRBD1. V was clipped by 2 bases and J by 3 bases; unmatched bases: 3. The CDR3 has 14 amino acids. Germline V gene sequence: CDR1 KGHSH, CDR2 LQKENI. The CDR3 loop reads CASSPDRGDYEQYF. The DNA of the CDR3 is TGTGCCAGCTCACCAGACAGGGGCGACTACGAGCAGTACTTC.

The gene calls are TRBV14 and TRBJ2-7; weak D call: TRBD1 (6 bases). Germline CDR1 and CDR2: SGHDN and FVKESK. This CDR3 is built from 16 residues. The V and J ends lost 1 base and 3 bases respectively, with 16 bases between them. CDR3 coding DNA: TGTGCCAGCAGCCAAGGCGAGGGGGTTGACTTCTACGAGCAGTACTTC. It is translated as CASSQGEGVDFYEQYF. The complete variable domain, with remaining parts taken from reference TRBV14 and TRBJ2-7, reads EAGVTQFPSHSVIEKGQTVTLRCDPISGHDNLYWYRRVMGKEIKFLLHFVKESKQDESGMPNNRFLAERTGGTYSTLKVQPAELEDSGVYFCASSQGEGVDFYEQYFGPGTRLTVT.

V gene TRBV2 combines with J gene TRBJ1-2; 7 bases map to TRBD1. In germline, CDR1 is SNHLY, CDR2 FYNNEI. V trimming: 3 bases; J trimming: 2 bases; junction bases outside the gene matches: 6. This CDR3 contains 15 residues. The CDR3 loop is CASSEVGQVNYGYTF. CDR3 nucleotides: TGTGCCAGCAGTGAGGTCGGACAGGTGAACTATGGCTACACCTTC.

V is TRBV5-6 and J is TRBJ2-1, with 9 positions matching TRBD1. From germline, CDR1 is SGHDT and CDR2 YYEEEE. The CDR3 has 15 residues. V lost 4 bases, J lost 4 bases, and 6 bases stayed unmatched. CDR3 nucleotides: TGTGCCAGCAGCCTAGGACAGGGGTCGTACAATGAGCAGTTCTTC. As protein: CASSLGQGSYNEQFF. The entire variable domain, with the rest obtained from reference TRBV5-6 and TRBJ2-1, is as follows: DAGVTQSPTHLIKTRGQQVTLRCSPKSGHDTVSWYQQALGQGPQFIFQYYEEEERQRGNFPDRFSGHQFPNYSSELNVNALLLGDSALYLCASSLGQGSYNEQFFGPGTRLTVL.

This chain connects TRBV19 to TRBJ1-2, with TRBD1 matching 12 bases. CDR1 LNHDA and CDR2 SQIVND come from the germline V gene (reference sequence). The CDR3 consists of 14 residues. Germline trimming cut 4 bases from V and 8 bases from J; bases unmatched to any gene: 5. The CDR3 DNA reads as TGTGCCAGTAGTACGGGACAGGGGGCGCGCGGCTACACCTTC. Amino acid sequence: CASSTGQGARGYTF.

The DNA for the CDR3 is TGTGCCTGGAGCAACTCCTATAATTCACCCCTCCACTTT. Translating it yields CAWSNSYNSPLHF. J is TRBJ1-6 and V is TRBV30; D gene unclear. The V end lost 3 bases, the J end lost 0 bases, and 3 bases lay between the germline ends. The CDR3 has 13 residues. From germline, CDR1 is GTSNPN and CDR2 SVGIG (reference sequence).

J is TRBJ1-1 and V is TRBV7-2; the D gene is possibly TRBD1 (6 bases). CDR3 length: 13 amino acids. The germline V gene has CDR1 SGHTA and CDR2 FQGNSA. V lost 3 bases and J 8 bases, leaving 13 bases between the germline ends. CDR3 sequence: CASSFSGEGEAFF. DNA of the CDR3: TGTGCCAGCAGCTTTTCAGGGGAAGGGGAAGCTTTCTTT. The full variable domain, its missing parts supplied by reference TRBV7-2 and TRBJ1-1, is GAGVSQSPSNKVTEKGKDVELRCDPISGHTALYWYRQSLGQGLEFLIYFQGNSAPDKSGLPSDRFSAERTGGSVSTLTIQRTQQEDSAVYLCASSFSGEGEAFFGQGTRLTVV.

This clone has a single count. V is TRBV11-2 and J is TRBJ2-7; TRBD1 matches 9 bases. V lost 4 bases, J lost 0 bases, and 4 bases stayed unmatched. Germline V lookup: CDR1 SGHAT, CDR2 FQNNGV. The CDR3 covers 15 residues. CDR3 region: CASSSQTGGSYEQYF. For the CDR3, the DNA is TGTGCCAGCAGCTCCCAGACAGGGGGCTCCTACGAGCAGTACTTC.

The J gene is TRBJ2-2, the V gene TRBV7-9; 7 bases line up with TRBD1. The germline CDR1 and CDR2 sequences are SEHNR and FQNEAQ (reference sequence). Losses at the gene ends were 10 bases for V and 7 bases for J; bases not matched to a gene: 18. This CDR3 has 16 residues. Written as DNA, the CDR3 is TGTGCCACTGATTCACCGGGACAGATGGTTTACGGGGAGCTGTTTTTT. It translates to CATDSPGQMVYGELFF.

In its sample, this clone was seen once. At the DNA level, this CDR3 is encoded by other sequences in the same sample as well. The V and J genes are TRBV7-2 and TRBJ1-1; the match to TRBD1 covers 7 bases. Germline trimming cut 3 bases from V and 5 bases from J; bases unmatched to any gene: 6. This CDR3 is 14 amino acids long. Germline V gene lookup returns CDR1 SGHTA and CDR2 FQGNSA. CDR3 DNA sequence: TGTGCCAGCAGCTTGACAGGGCGGGGAACTGAAGCTTTCTTT. It codes for CASSLTGRGTEAFF.

This chain connects TRBV6-1 to TRBJ1-3; D not certain. V was cut by 2 bases and J by 11 bases, with 10 bases left in between. There are 12 residues in the CDR3. Germline loops: CDR1 MNHNS, CDR2 SASEGT. The CDR3 spells CASSENLGAIYF. Written as DNA, the CDR3 is TGTGCCAGCAGTGAAAATCTGGGCGCCATATATTTT.

The genes are TRBV19 and TRBJ1-2, with 7 bases that match TRBD1. Germline V CDR1 and CDR2: LNHDA, SQIVND (reference sequence). V shed 3 bases, J shed 5 bases, and the junction held 3 bases outside the gene matches. This CDR3 spans 13 amino acids. The CDR3 nucleotides read TGTGCCAGTAGTATCAACAGGGGTTATGGCTACACCTTC. Protein: CASSINRGYGYTF. Looking up the rest from reference TRBV19 and TRBJ1-2 gives the full variable domain: DGGITQSPKYLFRKEGQNVTLSCEQNLNHDAMYWYRQDPGQGLRLIYYSQIVNDFQKGDIAEGYSVSREKKESFPLTVTSAQKNPTAFYLCASSINRGYGYTFGSGTRLTVV.

This chain joins TRBV6-5 and TRBJ2-7; 7 bases agree with TRBD1. Germline CDR1 reads MNHEY; CDR2 reads SVGAGI. The CDR3 spans 15 residues. Losses at the gene ends were 5 bases for V and 6 bases for J; bases not matched to a gene: 13. In DNA, the CDR3 is TGTGCCAGCAGTAGACAGGGACCCACCCCCCGCGAGCAGTACTTC. Translated, it gives CASSRQGPTPREQYF.

The rearrangement uses TRBV18 and TRBJ2-5; D perhaps matches TRBD2 (5 bases). The V gene lost 0 bases and the J gene lost 7 bases, with 6 bases spanning the gap. The germline gives CDR1 KGHSH, CDR2 LQKENI. The CDR3 has 12 residues. The CDR3 DNA reads TGTGCCAGCTCACCACCGGCGGGGACCCAGTACTTC. Its protein product is CASSPPAGTQYF.

The rearrangement uses TRBV5-1 and TRBJ1-2; D remains unclear. There are 13 residues in the CDR3. The V gene's germline CDR1 is SGHRS and CDR2 YFSETQ. Deletions cut 5 bases from V and 2 bases from J, with 10 bases between. CDR3 sequence (DNA): TGCGCCAGCAGTTTTGAGCTAAACTATGGCTACACCTTC. It is translated as CASSFELNYGYTF.

The chain uses TRBV18 and TRBJ1-5, with D perhaps matching TRBD1 (5 bases). V was pared by 3 bases and J by 2 bases, with 11 bases between. This CDR3 is 15 amino acids long. Germline loops: CDR1 KGHSH, CDR2 LQKENI. CDR3 protein: CASSPPGKGNQPQHF. DNA of the CDR3: TGTGCCAGCTCACCCCCAGGGAAGGGCAATCAGCCCCAGCATTTT. Full variable domain (missing parts from reference TRBV18 and TRBJ1-5): NAGVMQNPRHLVRRRGQEARLRCSPMKGHSHVYWYRQLPEEGLKFMVYLQKENIIDESGMPKERFSAEFPKEGPSILRIQQVVRGDSAAYFCASSPPGKGNQPQHFGDGTRLSIL.

V usage is TRBV4-2 and J usage is TRBJ2-1, with 9 bases lining up with TRBD2. The CDR3 is made up of 16 amino acids. V trimming: 0 bases; J trimming: 4 bases; junction bases outside the gene matches: 4. Germline V gene sequence: CDR1 LGHNA, CDR2 YNFKEQ. The CDR3 protein is CASSQDWAGGYNEQFF. The CDR3 DNA reads TGTGCCAGCAGCCAAGACTGGGCGGGGGGGTACAATGAGCAGTTCTTC.

This clone was seen just once. The chain is built from TRBV6-5 and TRBJ2-7; 10 bases match TRBD1. Germline CDR1 reads MNHEY; CDR2 reads SVGAGI. The CDR3 is made up of 14 amino acids. After removal of 6 bases from V and 5 bases from J, the junction contained 7 bases not matched to a gene. Here the CDR3 DNA reads TGTGCCAGCAGGGCGACAGGGGGCTACGACGAGCAGTACTTC. Protein product: CASRATGGYDEQYF.

The chain joins TRBV4-1 to TRBJ1-2; tentatively, D is TRBD1 (6 bases). Germline V gene lookup returns CDR1 MGHRA and CDR2 YSYEKL. The CDR3 spans 14 residues. The V and J ends lost 3 bases and 6 bases respectively, with 14 bases between them. Here the CDR3 reads CASSQVRGTDGYTF. CDR3 sequence (DNA): TGCGCCAGCAGCCAGGTCAGGGGTACCGATGGCTACACCTTC.

This clone was seen a single time. The V gene is TRBV5-1, the J gene TRBJ1-2, with 8 positions matching TRBD1. This CDR3 region has 15 residues. Trimming took 4 bases from V and 0 from J; bases not matched to a gene: 5. CDR1 SGHRS and CDR2 YFSETQ come from the germline V gene. In DNA form, the CDR3 reads TGCGCCAGCAGCGGAGGACAGGGAACTAACTATGGCTACACCTTC. Protein: CASSGGQGTNYGYTF.

The chain carries TRBV6-5 and TRBJ2-7, with 15 positions matching TRBD2. Germline CDR1 is MNHEY and CDR2 is SVGAGI. The CDR3 sequence is 15 residues long. Trimming took 6 bases from V and 5 from J; bases not matched to a gene: 5. The CDR3 DNA reads as TGTGCCAGCAGACCCGGGACTAGCGGGGGGAACGAGCAGTACTTC. Protein product: CASRPGTSGGNEQYF.

Written as DNA, the CDR3 is TGTGCCAGCAGTGAAGCAACGGGCAGGGGGGTTGCTGAGCAGTTCTTC. Its protein is CASSEATGRGVAEQFF. The chain combines TRBV2 with TRBJ2-1; possible D gene TRBD1, 7 bases. V was trimmed by 0 bases and J by 9 bases, leaving 18 bases between them. Germline CDR1 and CDR2: SNHLY and FYNNEI. The CDR3 runs to 16 residues.

This sequence joins TRBV5-1 and TRBJ1-2, with D possibly TRBD1 on 5 matching bases. In germline, CDR1 is SGHRS, CDR2 YFSETQ. The V end lost 0 bases, the J end lost 8 bases, and 5 bases lay between the germline ends. This CDR3 comprises 11 residues. The CDR3 DNA follows: TGCGCCAGCAGCTTGGGGGGCGGCTACACCTTC. Translating it yields CASSLGGGYTF.

The CDR3 here is CASSLGPPSSYEQYF. CDR3 DNA: TGTGCCAGCAGCTTAGGTCCCCCTTCGAGTTACGAGCAGTACTTC. The rearrangement uses TRBV7-3 and TRBJ2-7, with no clear D. Germline CDR1 is SGHTA and CDR2 is FQGTGA. V was cut by 2 bases and J by 4 bases, with 15 bases left in between. The CDR3 extends over 15 amino acids.

This clone was counted once. V is TRBV19 and J is TRBJ1-3, with TRBD1 identical over 7 bases. V gave up 6 bases and J gave up 0 bases; unmatched junction bases: 2. The CDR3 is 14 residues long. The germline V gene encodes CDR1 LNHDA and CDR2 SQIVND (reference sequence). The CDR3 DNA reads TGTGCCAGTAGGCACAGGGGCTCTGGAAACACCATATATTTT. Protein sequence: CASRHRGSGNTIYF.

The genes are TRBV12-3 or TRBV12-4 and TRBJ2-5; 7 bases map to TRBD1. The CDR3 length is 12 residues. V shed 5 bases, J shed 5 bases, and the junction held 2 bases outside the gene matches. CDR3 bases: TGTGCCAGCAGTCGGGGACAGGAGACCCAGTACTTC. Translated, it gives CASSRGQETQYF.

V is TRBV18 and J is TRBJ2-7; 11 bases line up with TRBD1. This CDR3 is built from 19 residues. Germline V gene data show CDR1 as KGHSH and CDR2 as LQKENI. J lost 3 bases, V lost 3 bases, and 16 bases had no gene match. The CDR3 loop reads CASSPDKGTGGRGSYEQYF. In DNA, the CDR3 is TGTGCCAGCTCACCGGACAAGGGGACAGGGGGAAGAGGCAGCTACGAGCAGTACTTC.

V usage is TRBV5-1 and J usage is TRBJ1-1, with D perhaps TRBD1 (5 bases). The germline CDR1 and CDR2 sequences are SGHRS and YFSETQ. This CDR3 region has 13 residues. Trimming shortened V by 4 bases and J by 3 bases, and 10 bases separated the two germline ends. CDR3 residues: CASSPRGDTEAFF. The CDR3 DNA reads as TGCGCCAGCAGCCCCCGGGGGGACACTGAAGCTTTCTTT.

The chain has TRBV25-1 and TRBJ1-2, with 7 positions matching TRBD1. The CDR3 contains 13 residues. Germline lookup yields CDR1 MGHDK and CDR2 SYGVNS. V trimming: 6 bases; J trimming: 7 bases; junction bases outside the gene matches: 8. CDR3 sequence reads: CASREGARGGYTF. The CDR3 nucleotides are TGTGCCAGCAGAGAGGGGGCAAGAGGTGGCTACACCTTC.